This T cell receptor (beta chain) was obtained from a study of cytomegalovirus exposure and HLA in healthy donors. Regarding donors, all were healthy bone marrow donors. Notes on the study in general: The classifier, whose performance was assessed in both the original and validation cohorts, reportedly diagnosed cytomegalovirus status with high specificity and sensitivity.

On this clone itself: Its antigen is unknown.

CDR1 and CDR2 (germline): SEHNR, FQNEAQ (reference sequence). Deletions cut 2 bases from V and 3 bases from J, with 16 bases between. The CDR3 is made up of 16 amino acids. PCR primers comprised 60 Vbeta and 13 Jbeta primers. Clones were sequenced by immunoSEQ multiplex PCR, and TCRdb holds only the in-frame ones, with some missing. The sample includes approximately 270,000 clones, approximately 80% of them seen just once. The material sequenced was PBMCs. The J gene is TRBJ1-1, the V gene TRBV7-9; D is undetermined. This clonotype originated in a girl aged 2 to 9 in good health and CMV-seronegative. The chain's CDR3 is CASSLTPRRGYTEAFF. CDR3 bases: TGTGCCAGCAGCTTAACCCCCCGACGAGGGTACACTGAAGCTTTCTTT.